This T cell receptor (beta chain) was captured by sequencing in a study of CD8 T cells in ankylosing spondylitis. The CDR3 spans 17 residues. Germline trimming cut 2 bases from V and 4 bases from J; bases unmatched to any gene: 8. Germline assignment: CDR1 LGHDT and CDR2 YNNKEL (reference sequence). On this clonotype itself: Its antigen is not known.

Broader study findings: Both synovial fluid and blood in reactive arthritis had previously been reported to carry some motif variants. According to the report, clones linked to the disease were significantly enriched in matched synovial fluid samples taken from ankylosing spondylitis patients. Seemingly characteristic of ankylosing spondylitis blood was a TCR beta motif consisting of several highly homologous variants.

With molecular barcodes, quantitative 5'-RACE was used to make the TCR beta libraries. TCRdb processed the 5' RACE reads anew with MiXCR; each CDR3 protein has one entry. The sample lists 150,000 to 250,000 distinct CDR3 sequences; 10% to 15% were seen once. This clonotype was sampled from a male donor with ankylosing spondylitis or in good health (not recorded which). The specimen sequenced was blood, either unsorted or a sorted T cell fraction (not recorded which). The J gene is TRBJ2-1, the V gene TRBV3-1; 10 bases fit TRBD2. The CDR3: CASSQTFLAGVYNEQFF. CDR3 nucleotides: TGTGCCAGCAGCCAAACGTTTCTAGCGGGGGTATACAATGAGCAGTTCTTC.